Below, 8 T cell receptor beta chains from the same sample are listed, as sequenced in a study of a mutant IDH1 vaccine in newly diagnosed glioma. Clones were sequenced by immunoSEQ multiplex PCR, and TCRdb holds only the in-frame ones, with some missing. The sample yields approximately 66,000 clones, over 75% seen once. The sample's time point: week 23, last vaccination. All doses held 300 ug of mutant IDH1 20-mer peptide, with topical imiquimod. Antigens for these TCRs are unknown. The sample in question was PBMCs, obtained from a glioma patient whose treatment included an IDH1 peptide vaccine. These receptors originate from a man in his late teens or twenties with glioma.

The V call is TRBV18, the J call TRBJ2-7; TRBD1 aligns across 7 bases. This CDR3 is built from 15 residues. Germline CDR1 KGHSH, CDR2 LQKENI. V dropped 0 bases and J dropped 3; count of bases not matched to a gene: 5. The CDR3 DNA reads as TGTGCCAGCTCACCACCGTTACAGGGGAGCTACGAGCAGTACTTC. The encoded protein is CASSPPLQGSYEQYF.

The chain is built from TRBV30 and TRBJ1-5; TRBD1 might be the D (5 bases). The germline CDR1 and CDR2 sequences are GTSNPN and SVGIG (reference sequence). V dropped 1 base and J dropped 8 bases, with 12 bases sitting between them. The length of the CDR3 is 13 residues. Here the CDR3 reads CAWSDMGVKPQHF. Written as DNA, the CDR3 is TGTGCCTGGAGTGATATGGGGGTTAAGCCCCAGCATTTT.

The chain joins TRBV6-6 to TRBJ1-2; 7 bases align to TRBD1. The CDR3 is 14 amino acids. V gave up 2 bases and J gave up 6 bases; unmatched junction bases: 6. Germline CDR1 is MNHNY and CDR2 is SVGAGI (reference sequence). CDR3 residues: CASSYEGAVHGYTF. In nucleotides, the CDR3 is TGTGCCAGCAGTTACGAGGGGGCTGTACATGGCTACACCTTC.

The V gene is TRBV5-1, the J gene TRBJ2-2, with D unclear. Germline values: CDR1 SGHRS, CDR2 YFSETQ. The V end lost 4 bases, the J end lost 7 bases, and 14 bases lay between the germline ends. There are 14 residues in the CDR3. CDR3 sequence: CASSPETLNGELFF. CDR3 DNA: TGCGCCAGCAGCCCCGAGACACTGAACGGGGAGCTGTTTTTT.

CDR3 bases: TGTGCCAGCAGCCTGCATGCGAGCGCTGAAGCTTTCTTT. It specifies CASSLHASAEAFF. The chain employs TRBV6-6 and TRBJ1-1, with no clear D. This CDR3 region has 13 residues. Between the trimmed V and J ends, which lost 6 bases and 6 bases, there was a span of 14 bases. Germline CDR1 MNHNY, CDR2 SVGAGI (reference sequence).

V gene TRBV19 combines with J gene TRBJ1-5; a possible D gene is TRBD1 (5 bases). There are 13 residues in the CDR3. CDR1 and CDR2 from the germline V gene are LNHDA and SQIVND (reference sequence). Trimming stripped 7 bases from V and 9 bases from J, with 16 bases between. CDR3 sequence: CASTLSGTRPQHF. Written as DNA, the CDR3 is TGTGCCAGTACCCTCTCAGGGACGCGGCCCCAGCATTTT.

The genes are TRBV5-1 and TRBJ1-2; TRBD1 matches at 7 bases. CDR3 size: 15 residues. Per the germline V gene, CDR1 is SGHRS and CDR2 is YFSETQ. The V and J ends lost 2 bases and 2 bases, in that order; junction bases with no gene match: 6. CDR3 loop: CASSLTGVGNYGYTF. In DNA, the CDR3 is TGCGCCAGCAGCTTAACAGGGGTGGGGAACTATGGCTACACCTTC.

The chain employs TRBV9 and TRBJ1-1; tentatively, D is TRBD1 (5 bases). The germline V gene encodes CDR1 SGDLS and CDR2 YYNGEE. CDR3 length equals 14 residues. Trimming cost V 6 bases and J 6 bases, with 18 bases left between them. CDR3 loop: CASTPPLSGPEAFF. CDR3 DNA sequence: TGTGCCAGCACCCCCCCCCTCTCGGGGCCTGAAGCTTTCTTT. The full variable domain, its missing parts supplied by reference TRBV9 and TRBJ1-1, is DSGVTQTPKHLITATGQRVTLRCSPRSGDLSVYWYQQSLDQGLQFLIQYYNGEERAKGNILERFSAQQFPDLHSELNLSSLELGDSALYFCASTPPLSGPEAFFGQGTRLTVV.